Below, one T cell receptor (beta chain) is given with its context. The germline V gene encodes CDR1 MNHNS and CDR2 SASEGT. CDR3 length: 15 amino acids. The V and J ends lost 7 bases and 0 bases respectively, with 13 bases between them. The data are from a study of identical twins. Only healthy Caucasians were enrolled as donors. Template switching added a universal primer binding site, and final cDNA carried unique molecular identifiers. MiXCR was run by TCRdb on the 5' RACE reads, yielding one entry per CDR3 protein. The sample yields hundreds of thousands of distinct CDR3 sequences, about 14% seen once.

This TCR was recovered from a woman aged 18-29 years in good health. The chain uses TRBV6-1 and TRBJ1-3; a weak D match, TRBD1 (5 bases). The specimen was memory (CD45RO+) T cells sorted from blood. Written as DNA, the CDR3 is TGTGCCAGCACACCCGACAGCTTCTCTGGAAACACCATATATTTT. This translates into CASTPDSFSGNTIYF.